This T cell receptor (beta chain) originates from a study of cytomegalovirus exposure and HLA in healthy donors. Primers included in the PCR were 60 Vbeta and 13 Jbeta primers. Repertoires were generated with immunoSEQ multiplex PCR, while TCRdb's copy carries only in-frame clones and drops some. This sample has 150,000 to 200,000 clones, with 82% found just once. Germline loops: CDR1 SGHVS, CDR2 FQNEAQ. This CDR3 is built from 18 residues. The junction had 15 bases not matched to a gene; V was cut back by 3 bases and J by 5 bases. Comment on this clone: No antigen is known for it.

Regarding the study as a whole: Other equally common chains were less clonally expanded than HLA-associated TCR beta chains, a later analysis showed.

The sample comprised PBMCs. This receptor was taken from a boy younger than 10 in good health and CMV-seronegative. The rearrangement uses TRBV7-8 and TRBJ2-5; TRBD1 matches 10 bases. CDR3 sequence (DNA): TGTGCCAGCAGCTTTCGTAATCCCGGGACAGGGGCGCCTGAGACCCAGTACTTC. Encoded protein: CASSFRNPGTGAPETQYF.